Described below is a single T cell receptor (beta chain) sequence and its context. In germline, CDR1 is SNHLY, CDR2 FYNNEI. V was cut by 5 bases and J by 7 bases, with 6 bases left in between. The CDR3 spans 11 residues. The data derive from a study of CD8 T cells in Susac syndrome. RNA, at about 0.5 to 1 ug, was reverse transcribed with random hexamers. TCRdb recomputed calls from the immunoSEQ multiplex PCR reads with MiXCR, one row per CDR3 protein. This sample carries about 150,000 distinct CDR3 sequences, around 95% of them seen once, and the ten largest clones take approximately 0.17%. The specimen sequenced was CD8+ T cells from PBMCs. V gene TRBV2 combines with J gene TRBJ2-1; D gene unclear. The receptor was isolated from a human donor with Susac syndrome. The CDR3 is CASSPVNEQFF. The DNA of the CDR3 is TGTGCCAGCAGTCCGGTGAATGAGCAGTTCTTC.